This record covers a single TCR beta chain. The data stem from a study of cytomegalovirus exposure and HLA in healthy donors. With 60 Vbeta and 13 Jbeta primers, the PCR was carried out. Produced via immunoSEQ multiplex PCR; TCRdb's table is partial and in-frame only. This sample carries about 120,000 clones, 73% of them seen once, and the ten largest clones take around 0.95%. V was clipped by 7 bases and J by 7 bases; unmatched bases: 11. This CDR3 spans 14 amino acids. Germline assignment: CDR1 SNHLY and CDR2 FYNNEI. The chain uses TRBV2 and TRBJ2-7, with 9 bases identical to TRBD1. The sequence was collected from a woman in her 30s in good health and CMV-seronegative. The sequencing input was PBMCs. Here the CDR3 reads CASNSGQGPLEQYF. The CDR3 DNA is TGTGCCAGCAACTCGGGACAGGGTCCTCTGGAGCAGTACTTC.